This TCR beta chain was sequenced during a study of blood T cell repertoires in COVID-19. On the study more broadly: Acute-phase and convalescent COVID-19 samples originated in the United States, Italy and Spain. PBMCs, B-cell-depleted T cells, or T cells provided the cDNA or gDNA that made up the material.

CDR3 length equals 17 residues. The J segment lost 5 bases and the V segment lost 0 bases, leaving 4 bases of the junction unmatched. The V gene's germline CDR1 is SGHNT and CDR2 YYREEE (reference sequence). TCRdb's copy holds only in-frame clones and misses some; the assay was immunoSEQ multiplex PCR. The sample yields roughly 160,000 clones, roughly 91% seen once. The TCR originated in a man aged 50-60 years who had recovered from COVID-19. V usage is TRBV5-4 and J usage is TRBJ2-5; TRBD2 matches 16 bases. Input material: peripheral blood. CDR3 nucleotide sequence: TGTGCCAGCAGCTTGGTTGGGACTAGCGGGAGGGGCGAGACCCAGTACTTC. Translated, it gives CASSLVGTSGRGETQYF.